This T cell receptor (beta chain) came from a study of technical replicates of blood from a handful of donors. Clones were sequenced by immunoSEQ multiplex PCR, and TCRdb holds only the in-frame ones, with some missing. Of more than 50,000 clones listed, 85% to 90% are singletons. This CDR3 is 12 amino acids long. Germline assignment: CDR1 GTSNPN and CDR2 SVGIG (reference sequence). The V gene lost 0 bases and the J gene lost 7 bases, with 9 bases spanning the gap. This clone was seen only a few times. The origin of this receptor is a human donor in good health. Some clones in this sample may be carry-over from other donors' samples. The chain recombines TRBV30 with TRBJ1-1, with D possibly being TRBD1 (5 bases). Material for sequencing was PBMCs. CDR3 bases: TGTGCCTGGAGTGTACGGGGGGTTGAAGCTTTCTTT. As protein: CAWSVRGVEAFF. Full variable domain (missing parts from reference TRBV30 and TRBJ1-1): SQTIHQWPATLVQPVGSPLSLECTVEGTSNPNLYWYRQAAGRGLQLLFYSVGIGQISSEVPQNLSASRPQDRQFILSSKKLLLSDSGFYLCAWSVRGVEAFFGQGTRLTVV.